This passage covers 5 T cell receptor beta chains from one sample sequenced in a study of post-analysis software for immune sequencing data. Study results and limitations: Patients showed TRBV5-6, TRBV5-1 and TRBV20-1 among about five TRBV segments more frequent than in controls.

For these receptors, no antigen is known. Libraries were made from TCR beta cDNA, and they carried unique molecular identifiers. TCRdb re-analysed the PCR reads in MiXCR, keeping a single row per CDR3 protein. In the table there are roughly 800,000 distinct CDR3 sequences, 25% to 30% of which are singletons. The sequenced sample consisted of blood. The receptor source for this set is a girl under 18 with multiple sclerosis.

Only a few counts were recorded for this clonotype. V is TRBV3-1 and J is TRBJ2-3; D uncertain. The ends were cut back, 5 bases at V and 6 bases at J, with 18 bases in the middle. Germline V gene sequence: CDR1 LGHDT, CDR2 YNNKEL (reference sequence). The CDR3 extends over 15 amino acids. The DNA for the CDR3 is TGTGCCAGCAGCAAGACCCACCAGAGGTTGGATACGCAGTATTTT. It translates to CASSKTHQRLDTQYF.

This clonotype came up a few times. The chain is built from TRBV13 and TRBJ2-6; tentative D call: TRBD1 (5 bases). The CDR3 covers 16 residues. Germline CDR1 is PRHDT and CDR2 is FYEKMQ (reference sequence). Deletions cut 5 bases from V and 3 bases from J, with 14 bases between. CDR3 loop: CASSLIQASGANVLTF. CDR3 sequence (DNA): TGTGCCAGCAGCCTGATACAGGCTAGTGGGGCCAACGTCCTGACTTTC.

CDR3 nucleotides: TGCAGTGCTAGAGATGTAACTGAACAAGAGACCCAGTACTTC. This translates into CSARDVTEQETQYF. J is TRBJ2-5 and V is TRBV20-1; the D is unclear. Trimming took off 0 bases at V and 2 bases at J, with 10 bases between the two ends. Germline V gene lookup returns CDR1 DFQATT and CDR2 SNEGSKA (reference sequence). CDR3 length: 14 residues.

V usage is TRBV15 and J usage is TRBJ1-6; D is uncertain. In germline, CDR1 is LNHNV, CDR2 YYDKDF (reference sequence). The V end was cut by 1 base, the J end by 8 bases, with 6 bases between. CDR3 length: 13 amino acids. CDR3 in amino acids: CATSRAVDSPLHF. The CDR3, as DNA: TGTGCCACCAGCAGAGCGGTGGATTCACCCCTCCACTTT.

The rearrangement uses TRBV3-1 and TRBJ1-5; D gene uncertain. The V and J ends lost 1 base and 4 bases respectively, with 11 bases between them. The length of the CDR3 is 15 residues. Per germline, CDR1 LGHDT and CDR2 YNNKEL (reference sequence). In nucleotides, the CDR3 is TGTGCCAGCAGCCAAGTGTCGGGTTCGAATCAGCCCCAGCATTTT. Translated, it gives CASSQVSGSNQPQHF. Filled out from reference TRBV3-1 and TRBJ1-5, the complete variable domain reads DTAVSQTPKYLVTQMGNDKSIKCEQNLGHDTMYWYKQDSKKFLKIMFSYNNKELIINETVPNRFSPKSPDKAHLNLHINSLELGDSAVYFCASSQVSGSNQPQHFGDGTRLSIL.